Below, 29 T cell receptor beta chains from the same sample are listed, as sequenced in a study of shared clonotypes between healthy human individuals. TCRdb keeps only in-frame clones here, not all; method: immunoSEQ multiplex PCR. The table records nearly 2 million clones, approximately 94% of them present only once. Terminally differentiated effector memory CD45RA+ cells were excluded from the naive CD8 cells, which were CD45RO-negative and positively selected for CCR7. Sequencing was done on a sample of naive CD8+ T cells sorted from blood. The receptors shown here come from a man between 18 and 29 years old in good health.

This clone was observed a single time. CDR3 coding DNA: TGTGCCAGCAGCTCCAGACAGGGGGCAACTAATGAAAAACTGTTTTTT. This sequence encodes CASSSRQGATNEKLFF. This sequence joins TRBV9 and TRBJ1-4; TRBD1 aligns across 9 bases. The CDR3 covers 16 residues. Germline-derived CDR1 and CDR2 are SGDLS and YYNGEE. The V and J ends lost 4 bases and 0 bases, in that order; junction bases with no gene match: 4.

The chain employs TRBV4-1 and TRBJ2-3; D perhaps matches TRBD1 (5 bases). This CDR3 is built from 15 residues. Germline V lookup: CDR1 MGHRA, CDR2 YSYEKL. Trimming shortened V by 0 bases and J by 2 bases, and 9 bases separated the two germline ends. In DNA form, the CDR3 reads TGCGCCAGCAGCCAAGAACAGGCGGACACAGATACGCAGTATTTT. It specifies CASSQEQADTDTQYF.

CDR3 DNA sequence: TGTGCCAGCAGTTCAAATTGGGGGGACGAGCAGTACTTC. Translated: CASSSNWGDEQYF. The J gene is TRBJ2-7, the V gene TRBV27; D might be TRBD2 (6 bases). CDR3 length equals 13 residues. With 4 bases removed from V and 5 bases from J, the gap between germline ends came to 12 bases. CDR1 and CDR2 (germline): MNHEY, SMNVEV (reference sequence).

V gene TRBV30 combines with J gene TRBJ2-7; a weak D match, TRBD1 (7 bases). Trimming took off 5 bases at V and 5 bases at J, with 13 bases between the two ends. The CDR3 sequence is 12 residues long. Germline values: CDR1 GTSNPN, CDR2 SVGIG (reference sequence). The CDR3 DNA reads TGTGCCTGGGACAGGGCTAGCGACGAGCAGTACTTC. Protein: CAWDRASDEQYF.

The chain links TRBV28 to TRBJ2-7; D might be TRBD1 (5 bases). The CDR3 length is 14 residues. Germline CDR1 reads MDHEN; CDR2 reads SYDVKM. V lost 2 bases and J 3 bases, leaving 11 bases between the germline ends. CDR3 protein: CASSLTGAGYEQYF. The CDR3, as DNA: TGTGCCAGCAGTTTAACTGGGGCCGGCTACGAGCAGTACTTC. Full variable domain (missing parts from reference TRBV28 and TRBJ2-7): DVKVTQSSRYLVKRTGEKVFLECVQDMDHENMFWYRQDPGLGLRLIYFSYDVKMKEKGDIPEGYSVSREKKERFSLILESASTNQTSMYLCASSLTGAGYEQYFGPGTRLTVT.

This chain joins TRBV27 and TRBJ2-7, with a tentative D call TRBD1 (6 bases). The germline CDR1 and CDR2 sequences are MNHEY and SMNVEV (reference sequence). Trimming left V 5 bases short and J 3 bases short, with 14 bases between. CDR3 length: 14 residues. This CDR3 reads CASSLRDTFYEQYF. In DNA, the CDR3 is TGTGCCAGCAGTCTGAGGGACACCTTCTACGAGCAGTACTTC.

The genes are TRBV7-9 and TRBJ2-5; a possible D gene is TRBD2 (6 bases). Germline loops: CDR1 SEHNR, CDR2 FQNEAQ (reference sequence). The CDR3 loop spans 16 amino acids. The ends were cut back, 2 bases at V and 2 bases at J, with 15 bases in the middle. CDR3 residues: CASSLRVAEPQETQYF. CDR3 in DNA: TGTGCCAGCAGCTTAAGGGTAGCGGAGCCTCAAGAGACCCAGTACTTC.

Written as DNA, the CDR3 is TGCGCCAGCCGTCTCGACATGAGCTCCTACGAGCAGTACTTC. It is translated as CASRLDMSSYEQYF. This chain links TRBV5-1 with TRBJ2-7; D not certain. CDR3 length equals 14 residues. V lost 7 bases to trimming and J lost 0 bases, with 14 bases between them. From germline, CDR1 is SGHRS and CDR2 YFSETQ.

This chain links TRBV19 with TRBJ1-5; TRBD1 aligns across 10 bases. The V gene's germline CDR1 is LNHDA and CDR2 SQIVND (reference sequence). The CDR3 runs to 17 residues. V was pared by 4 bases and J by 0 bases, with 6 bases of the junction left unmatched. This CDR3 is CASSRQGAPYSNQPQHF. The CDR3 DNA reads TGTGCCAGTAGTAGACAGGGGGCCCCGTATAGCAATCAGCCCCAGCATTTT.

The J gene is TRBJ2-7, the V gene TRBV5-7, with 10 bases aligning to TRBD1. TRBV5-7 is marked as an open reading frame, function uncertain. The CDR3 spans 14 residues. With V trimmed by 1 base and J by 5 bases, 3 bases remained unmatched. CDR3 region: CASSLRDRGNEQYF. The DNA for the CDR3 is TGTGCCAGCAGCTTGAGGGACAGGGGTAACGAGCAGTACTTC.

DNA for the CDR3: TGTGCCAGCAGCCCCCCCCCTGAGGACACCGGGGAGCTGTTTTTT. This codes for CASSPPPEDTGELFF. V usage is TRBV7-9 and J usage is TRBJ2-2; D is uncertain. Trimming stripped 5 bases from V and 3 bases from J, with 13 bases between. In germline, CDR1 is SEHNR, CDR2 FQNEAQ (reference sequence). The CDR3 contains 15 residues.

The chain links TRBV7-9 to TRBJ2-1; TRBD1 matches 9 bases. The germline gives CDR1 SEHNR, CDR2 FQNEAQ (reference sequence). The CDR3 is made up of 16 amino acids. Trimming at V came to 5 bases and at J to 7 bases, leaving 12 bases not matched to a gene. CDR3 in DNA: TGTGCCAGCAGCGCAGTAGCGGACAGGGGACTTAATGAGCAGTTCTTC. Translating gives CASSAVADRGLNEQFF.

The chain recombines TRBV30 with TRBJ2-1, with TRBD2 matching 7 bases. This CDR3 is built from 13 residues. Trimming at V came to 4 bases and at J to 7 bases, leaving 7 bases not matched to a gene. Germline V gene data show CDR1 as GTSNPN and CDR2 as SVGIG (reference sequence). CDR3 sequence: CAWMGGGMNEQFF. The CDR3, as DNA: TGTGCCTGGATGGGCGGGGGTATGAATGAGCAGTTCTTC.

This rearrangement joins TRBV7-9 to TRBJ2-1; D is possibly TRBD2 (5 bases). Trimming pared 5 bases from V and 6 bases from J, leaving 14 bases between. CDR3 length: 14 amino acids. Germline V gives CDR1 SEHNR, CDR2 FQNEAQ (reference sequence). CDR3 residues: CASSQDLGLNEQFF. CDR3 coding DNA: TGTGCCAGCAGCCAGGACTTAGGACTCAATGAGCAGTTCTTC.

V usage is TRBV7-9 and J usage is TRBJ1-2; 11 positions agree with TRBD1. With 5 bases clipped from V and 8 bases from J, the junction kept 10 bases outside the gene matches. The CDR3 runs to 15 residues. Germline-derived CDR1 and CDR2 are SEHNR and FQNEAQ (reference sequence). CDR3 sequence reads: CASSDGTGGVYGYTF. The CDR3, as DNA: TGTGCCAGCAGCGATGGGACAGGGGGTGTATACGGCTACACCTTC.

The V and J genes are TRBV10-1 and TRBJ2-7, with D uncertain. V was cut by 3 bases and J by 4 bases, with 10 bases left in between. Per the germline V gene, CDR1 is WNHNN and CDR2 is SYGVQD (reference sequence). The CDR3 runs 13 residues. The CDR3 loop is CASSEGRYYEQYF. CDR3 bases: TGCGCCAGCAGTGAAGGCAGATATTACGAGCAGTACTTC.

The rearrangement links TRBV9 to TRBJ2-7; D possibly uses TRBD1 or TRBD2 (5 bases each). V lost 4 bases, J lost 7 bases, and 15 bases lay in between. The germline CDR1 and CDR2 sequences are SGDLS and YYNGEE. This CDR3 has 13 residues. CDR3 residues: CASSPSQGAEQYF. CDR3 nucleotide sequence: TGTGCCAGCAGCCCTTCTCAGGGAGCGGAGCAGTACTTC.

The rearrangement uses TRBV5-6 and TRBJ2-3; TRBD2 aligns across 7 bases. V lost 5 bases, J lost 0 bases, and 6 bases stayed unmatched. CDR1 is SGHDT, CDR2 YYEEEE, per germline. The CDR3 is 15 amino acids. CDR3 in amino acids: CASSSSGSSTDTQYF. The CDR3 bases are TGTGCCAGCAGTTCTAGCGGTTCTAGCACAGATACGCAGTATTTT.

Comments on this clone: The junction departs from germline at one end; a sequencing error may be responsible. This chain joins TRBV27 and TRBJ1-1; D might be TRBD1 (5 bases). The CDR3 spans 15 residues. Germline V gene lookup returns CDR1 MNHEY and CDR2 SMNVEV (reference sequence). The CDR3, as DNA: TGTGCCAGCAGTCCCTTGGGGGGGTTGAATACTGAAGCTTTCTTT. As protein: CASSPLGGLNTEAFF.

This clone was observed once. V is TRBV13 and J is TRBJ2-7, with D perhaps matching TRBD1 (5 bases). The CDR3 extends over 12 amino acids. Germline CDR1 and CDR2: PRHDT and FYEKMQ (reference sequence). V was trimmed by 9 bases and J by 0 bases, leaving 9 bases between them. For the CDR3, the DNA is TGTGCCAGTCGGACATTCTCCTACGAGCAGTACTTC. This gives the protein CASRTFSYEQYF.

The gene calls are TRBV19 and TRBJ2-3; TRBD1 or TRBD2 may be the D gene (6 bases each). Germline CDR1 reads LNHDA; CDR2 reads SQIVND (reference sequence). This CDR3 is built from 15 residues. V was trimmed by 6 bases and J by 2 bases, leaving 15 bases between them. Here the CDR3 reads CASRTPGDFTDTQYF. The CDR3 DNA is TGTGCCAGTAGAACCCCAGGGGACTTCACAGATACGCAGTATTTT.

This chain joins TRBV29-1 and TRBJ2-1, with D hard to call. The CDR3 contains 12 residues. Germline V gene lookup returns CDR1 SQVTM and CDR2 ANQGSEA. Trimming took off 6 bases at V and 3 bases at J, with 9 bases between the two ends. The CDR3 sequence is CSVVDGYNEQFF. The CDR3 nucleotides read TGCAGCGTAGTGGACGGCTACAATGAGCAGTTCTTC.

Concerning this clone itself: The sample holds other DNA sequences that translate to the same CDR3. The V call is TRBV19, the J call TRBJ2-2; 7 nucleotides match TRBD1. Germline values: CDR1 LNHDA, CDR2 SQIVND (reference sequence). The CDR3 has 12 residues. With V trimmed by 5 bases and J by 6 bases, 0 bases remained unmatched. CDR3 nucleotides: TGTGCCAGTAGTCAGGGGGCCGGGGAGCTGTTTTTT. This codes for CASSQGAGELFF.

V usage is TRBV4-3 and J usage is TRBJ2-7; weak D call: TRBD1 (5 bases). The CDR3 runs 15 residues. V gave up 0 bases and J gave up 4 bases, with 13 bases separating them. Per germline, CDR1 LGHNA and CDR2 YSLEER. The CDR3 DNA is TGCGCCAGCAGCCAAGAGTCAGGGTATAGGTACGAGCAGTACTTC. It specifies CASSQESGYRYEQYF.

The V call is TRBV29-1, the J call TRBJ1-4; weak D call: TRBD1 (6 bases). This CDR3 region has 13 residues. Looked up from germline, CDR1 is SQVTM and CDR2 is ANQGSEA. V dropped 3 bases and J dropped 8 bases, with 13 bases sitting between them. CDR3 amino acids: CSVETGGWEKLFF. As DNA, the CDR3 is TGCAGCGTTGAGACAGGCGGCTGGGAAAAACTGTTTTTT.

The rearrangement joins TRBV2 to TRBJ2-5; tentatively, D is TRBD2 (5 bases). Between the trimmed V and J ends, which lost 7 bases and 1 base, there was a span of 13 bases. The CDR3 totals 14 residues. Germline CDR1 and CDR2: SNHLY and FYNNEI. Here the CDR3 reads CASTPSKIQETQYF. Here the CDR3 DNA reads TGTGCCAGCACCCCTAGCAAGATCCAAGAGACCCAGTACTTC.

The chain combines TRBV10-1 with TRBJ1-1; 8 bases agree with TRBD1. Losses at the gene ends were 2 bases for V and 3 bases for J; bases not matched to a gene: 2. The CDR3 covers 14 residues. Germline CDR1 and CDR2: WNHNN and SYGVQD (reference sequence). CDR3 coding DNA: TGCGCCAGCAGTGAGACAGGGGGGGACACTGAAGCTTTCTTT. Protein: CASSETGGDTEAFF.

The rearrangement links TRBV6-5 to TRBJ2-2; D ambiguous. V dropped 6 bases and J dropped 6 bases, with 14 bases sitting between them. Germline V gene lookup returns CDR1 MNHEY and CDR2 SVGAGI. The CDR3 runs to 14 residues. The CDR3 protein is CASSSYNTPGELFF. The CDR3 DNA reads TGTGCCAGCAGCTCCTACAATACCCCCGGGGAGCTGTTTTTT.

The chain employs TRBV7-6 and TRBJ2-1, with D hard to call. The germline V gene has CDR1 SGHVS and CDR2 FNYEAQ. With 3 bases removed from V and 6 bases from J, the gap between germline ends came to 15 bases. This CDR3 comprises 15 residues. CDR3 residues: CASSFRIAPTNEQFF. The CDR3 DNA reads TGTGCCAGCAGCTTTCGGATTGCACCTACCAATGAGCAGTTCTTC.